The TCR beta chain described here comes from a study of human T cells and chemical hapten exposure. Background on the study: In the approximately 23-week study, patients were dosed weekly with diphenylcyclopropenone on the scalp throughout.

The germline V gene has CDR1 SSHAT and CDR2 FNYEAQ (reference sequence). V was shortened by 5 bases and J by 7 bases, with 17 bases between the two germline ends. The CDR3 sequence is 14 residues long. MiXCR, run by TCRdb on the RACE reads, gives a single entry per CDR3 protein. This table has under 75,000 distinct CDR3 sequences, 8.5% to 9% appearing once. This clonotype was counted at least ten times. Indicated time point: patch test 2, 6 weeks after DPC sensitization. As for treatment: therapeutic diphenylcyclopropenone sensitization with weekly scalp DPC. The drawing of blood occurred before each patch test was applied.

This clonotype originated in a woman aged 45-60 years with alopecia areata. Some clones in this sample may be carry-over from other donors' samples. The material sequenced was whole blood, taken in connection with sensitization to the hapten diphenylcyclopropenone (DPC). V and J are TRBV7-7 and TRBJ2-5, with a possible D match to TRBD2 (6 bases). CDR3 amino acids: CASSPRGPDGTQYF. The CDR3 coding sequence is TGTGCCAGCAGCCCGCGGGGCCCTGATGGGACCCAGTACTTC.